These T cell receptor beta chains were read from a single sample in a study of shared clonotypes between healthy human individuals. Repertoires were generated with immunoSEQ multiplex PCR, while TCRdb's copy carries only in-frame clones and drops some. The table includes roughly 1,500,000 clones, around 98.5% detected once. Sequenced input: naive CD4+ T cells sorted from blood. The receptors were sampled from a man aged 25 to 40 in good health. Each CDR3 is given with its conserved first and last residue. The D gene is left open where the match is weak. Clone size is not always given. Where it is, it says once, few, many or a class for expanded clones.

v_gene,abundance,d_gene,j_gene,CDR3nt,CDR3aa
TRBV21-1,NA,NA,TRBJ2-1,TGTGCCAGCAGCAAAGAGATGAATGAGACTAGCGGGAGGAGGAATGAGCAGTTCTTC,CASSKEMNETSGRRNEQFF
TRBV5-8,NA,NA,TRBJ2-7,TGTGCCAGCAGCTTGGAAAGGAGGCACTACGAGCAGTACTTC,CASSLERRHYEQYF
TRBV15,NA,TRBD2,TRBJ2-3,TGTGCCACCAGCAGAGAGGCCGGGGCGGGAGGAACTATTTCGCAGTATTTT,CATSREAGAGGTISQYF
TRBV4-3,NA,NA,TRBJ2-7,TGCGCCAGCAGCCGAGGACTCGATACGGCTTACGAGCAGTACTTC,CASSRGLDTAYEQYF
TRBV7-6,NA,NA,TRBJ2-5,TGTGCCAGCAGCTTGAAGGAGACCCAGTACTTC,CASSLKETQYF
TRBV9,once,TRBD1,TRBJ2-5,TGTGCCAGCAGCTTCCGGGACAGGGGAGAGACCCAGTACTTC,CASSFRDRGETQYF
TRBV18,NA,NA,TRBJ2-7,TGTGCCAGCTCCCCCGGGGTCGAGCAGTACTTC,CASSPGVEQYF
TRBV6-1,NA,TRBD1,TRBJ1-4,TGTGCCAGCAGTGTCACCCTACAGGGGACTGAAAAACTGTTTTTT,CASSVTLQGTEKLFF
TRBV15,NA,NA,TRBJ2-7,TGTGCCACCAGTTTCCAACCGGTGAGCTCCTACGAGCAGTACTTC,CATSFQPVSSYEQYF
TRBV28,NA,NA,TRBJ1-1,TGTGCCAGCAGTGGGGACGCCTATCAAGCTTTCTTT,CASSGDAYQAFF
TRBV5-1,NA,TRBD2,TRBJ2-7,TGCGCCAGCAGCCCCGGGAAGCGGGAGCTCGAGCAGTACTTC,CASSPGKRELEQYF
TRBV28,NA,NA,TRBJ2-1,TGTGCCAGCAGGGTGACAAGGGAAACCTACAATGAGCAGTTCTTC,CASRVTRETYNEQFF
TRBV25-1,NA,TRBD1,TRBJ2-7,TGTGCCAGCAGTGAATGGGCAGGGGGTCGCCACGAGCAGTACTTC,CASSEWAGGRHEQYF
TRBV15,NA,NA,TRBJ2-2,TGTGCCACCAGCGCCGGGCCCGGGGAGCTGTTTTTT,CATSAGPGELFF
TRBV10-2,NA,TRBD2,TRBJ2-7,TGCGCCAGCAGTGCGGGCCAACCCGGGGGGTACGAGCAGTACTTC,CASSAGQPGGYEQYF
TRBV5-1,NA,TRBD1,TRBJ1-3,TGCGCCAGCAGCTTGGTAGACAGGGGGCATTCTGGAAACACCATATATTTT,CASSLVDRGHSGNTIYF
TRBV5-8,NA,NA,TRBJ1-5,TGTGCCAGCAGCTTAGGGCCTAATCAGCCCCAGCATTTT,CASSLGPNQPQHF
TRBV7-2,NA,NA,TRBJ2-3,TGTGCCAGCACCCCTAGCCCCGGTACCGTGGATACGCAGTATTTT,CASTPSPGTVDTQYF
TRBV5-3,NA,NA,TRBJ2-1,TGTGCCAGAAGCTTCTGTCCTACGGGCCCGTTCTTC,CARSFCPTGPFF
TRBV5-1,NA,NA,TRBJ2-2,TGCGCCAGCAGCTTCTTGAGGGGGACCGGGGAGCTGTTTTTT,CASSFLRGTGELFF
TRBV2,NA,NA,TRBJ1-3,TGTGCCAGCAGTACAGAGGGAAACACCATATATTTT,CASSTEGNTIYF
TRBV5-1,NA,NA,TRBJ1-5,TGCGCCAGCAGCTTGGCCCAGGGAGATCAGCCCCAGCATTTT,CASSLAQGDQPQHF
TRBV7-9,once,NA,TRBJ1-5,TGTGCCAGCAGCTTAGCCCCTTCTAATCAGCCCCAGCATTTT,CASSLAPSNQPQHF
TRBV5-1,NA,TRBD2,TRBJ2-5,TGCGCCAGCAGCTTCCTGGCGGGAGGGGAAGAGACCCAGTACTTC,CASSFLAGGEETQYF
TRBV18,NA,NA,TRBJ2-6,TGTGCCAGCGCAGGGCCTACTGGGGCCAACGTCCTGACTTTC,CASAGPTGANVLTF
TRBV5-4,NA,NA,TRBJ2-1,TGTGCCAGCAGCTTGGTTAGCCCCCGTTACAATGAGCAGTTCTTC,CASSLVSPRYNEQFF
TRBV30,NA,NA,TRBJ2-1,TGTGCCTGGAGCCCCTCGGGACGGCTCTACAATGAGCAGTTCTTC,CAWSPSGRLYNEQFF
TRBV29-1,NA,NA,TRBJ2-3,TGCAGCGTCCAGGGCGTCCTCACAGATACGCAGTATTTT,CSVQGVLTDTQYF
TRBV2,few,NA,TRBJ2-7,TGTGCCAGCATAAGGGACCAATGGTCCTACGAGCAGTACTTC,CASIRDQWSYEQYF
TRBV5-1,NA,NA,TRBJ2-1,TGCGCCAGCAGACGGGATGGGGACTACAATGAGCAGTTCTTC,CASRRDGDYNEQFF
TRBV6-6,NA,TRBD1,TRBJ2-7,TGTGCCAGCAGTTACGCGGGACAGGGGCGCTACGAGCAGTACTTC,CASSYAGQGRYEQYF
TRBV7-9,NA,NA,TRBJ2-1,TGTGCCAGCAGTTCTCGGGAGTACGGTGAGCAGTTCTTC,CASSSREYGEQFF
TRBV7-2,NA,NA,TRBJ2-6,TGTGCCAGCAGCCCCCTGGCGGGAACTGGGGCCAACGTCCTGACTTTC,CASSPLAGTGANVLTF
TRBV5-4,NA,NA,TRBJ2-5,TGTGCCAGCAGCAAAGGGGTGGTAGCGCTCCGGGAGACCCAGTACTTC,CASSKGVVALRETQYF
TRBV9,NA,TRBD2,TRBJ2-1,TGTGCCAGCAGCCCCGGACTAGCGGGCCCAGGCTACAATGAGCAGTTCTTC,CASSPGLAGPGYNEQFF
TRBV5-1,NA,NA,TRBJ1-1,TGCGCCAGCAGCTTGCGGGGGACAAACACTGAAGCTTTCTTT,CASSLRGTNTEAFF
TRBV6-1,NA,TRBD2,TRBJ2-1,TGTGCCAGCAGGACTAGCGGGAGGGCGGATGAGCAGTTCTTC,CASRTSGRADEQFF
TRBV29-1,NA,TRBD1,TRBJ1-4,TGCAGCGCTGCGACAGGGGGAACTGAAAAACTGTTTTTT,CSAATGGTEKLFF
TRBV5-5,NA,TRBD2,TRBJ2-7,TGTGCCAGCAGCTTGCTCCCTAGCGGGATACTCTACGAGCAGTACTTC,CASSLLPSGILYEQYF
TRBV11-2,NA,NA,TRBJ2-5,TGTGCCAGCAGCCAACCGTACAGGGCCGGGGAGACCCAGTACTTC,CASSQPYRAGETQYF
TRBV5-1,NA,NA,TRBJ2-5,TGCGCCAGCAGCTTCACAGGGGAGGGAGAAGAGACCCAGTACTTC,CASSFTGEGEETQYF
TRBV7-7,NA,NA,TRBJ2-1,TGTGCCAGCCCGCTAGCCTGCTATTACTACAATGAGCAGTTCTTC,CASPLACYYYNEQFF
TRBV28,NA,NA,TRBJ2-2,TGTGCCAGCAGTACTCCAGGGGCTCCGAACACCGGGGAGCTGTTTTTT,CASSTPGAPNTGELFF
TRBV19,NA,TRBD1,TRBJ2-1,TGTGCCAGTAGTACAAGGACAGGGATCTACAATGAGCAGTTCTTC,CASSTRTGIYNEQFF
TRBV27,NA,TRBD2,TRBJ2-7,TGTGCCAGCAGCATCCTAGCGGGAGGGTACGAGCAGTACTTC,CASSILAGGYEQYF
TRBV5-4,NA,TRBD2,TRBJ2-3,TGTGCCAGCAGCTTGGATCCTAGCGGGTCTAGCACAGATACGCAGTATTTT,CASSLDPSGSSTDTQYF
TRBV13,once,NA,TRBJ2-7,TGTGCCAGCAGCTTAGGACAGAACTACGAGCAGTACTTC,CASSLGQNYEQYF
TRBV6-5,NA,NA,TRBJ2-7,TGTGCCAGCAGTTCTGGGCGAGCCTACGAGCAGTACTTC,CASSSGRAYEQYF
TRBV28,NA,NA,TRBJ2-5,TGTGCCAGCAGCCACGGAGGGTTCCGAATCCAATCCGAGGGGGGGTACCAAGAGACCCAGTACTTC,CASSHGGFRIQSEGGYQETQYF
TRBV7-2,NA,NA,TRBJ2-1,TGTGCCAGCAGTTCAACTGGGGGGTGGTTCCCCTACAATGAGCAGTTCTTC,CASSSTGGWFPYNEQFF
TRBV7-2,once,NA,TRBJ1-3,TGTGCCAGCAGCCCCATAAGTGGAAACACCATATATTTT,CASSPISGNTIYF
TRBV5-6,NA,NA,TRBJ2-1,TGTGCCAGCAGCTTGTTGTCCGAGATCTACAATGAGCAGTTCTTC,CASSLLSEIYNEQFF
TRBV6-5,NA,NA,TRBJ2-3,TGTGCCAGCAGTTACAATGCCGGGAGTAGGGATACGCAGTATTTT,CASSYNAGSRDTQYF
TRBV11-2,NA,NA,TRBJ2-1,TGTGCCAGCAGCTTAGTGTTAGGGAGCGAGCAGTTCTTC,CASSLVLGSEQFF
TRBV7-9,NA,NA,TRBJ1-2,TGTGCCAGCAGCCCGAAGGGGTTCTATGGCTACACCTTC,CASSPKGFYGYTF